Listed here are 14 T cell receptor beta chains from one sample, sequenced in a study of regulatory T cells in long-lasting Graves disease. TCR beta libraries were built with iRepertoire HTBI primers and Arm-PCR of CDR3 regions. TCRdb reanalysed the multiplex PCR reads using MiXCR and keeps one entry per CDR3 protein. This sample has 500,000 to 700,000 distinct CDR3 sequences, with about 15% found just once. Specified time point: newly diagnosed GD, antithyroid drugs for less than 3 months. Preparation of the TCR library used RNA extracted from PBMCs. This sample also appeared in a second study, on T cells in Graves' hyperthyroidism and ophthalmopathy.

The sample was peripheral blood mononuclear cells (PBMCs), taken at new diagnosis, from a patient treated with antithyroid drugs. These receptors all stem from a woman aged 25-40 years with Graves disease.

The V call is TRBV19, the J call TRBJ1-1, with 9 bases that match TRBD1. The V and J ends lost 8 bases and 5 bases, in that order; junction bases with no gene match: 9. The CDR3 totals 14 residues. The germline V gene has CDR1 LNHDA and CDR2 SQIVND (reference sequence). The chain's CDR3 is CASETGGLGTEAFF. In DNA, the CDR3 is TGTGCCAGTGAAACAGGGGGCTTGGGGACTGAAGCTTTCTTT.

This clonotype was seen a few times. Its ends do not fully match the called genes, so a read error is possible. The J gene is TRBJ1-6, the V gene TRBV10-3; D not certain. Looked up from germline, CDR1 is ENHRY and CDR2 is SYGVKD. The CDR3 runs 12 residues. CDR3 DNA sequence: TGTGCCAGCAGTACCCAACTTAGAACCCTCCACTTT. Translation: CASSTQLRTLHF.

This sequence joins TRBV7-8 and TRBJ2-7; D assignment may be TRBD1 or TRBD2 (6 bases each). V gave up 6 bases and J gave up 6 bases, with 21 bases separating them. The CDR3 has 15 residues. CDR1 is SGHVS and CDR2 is FQNEAQ in the germline V gene. The CDR3 region has the DNA TGTGCCAGCAGTCCGAACAGGGCACTGGGACTCGAGCAGTACTTC. Its protein is CASSPNRALGLEQYF.

This clonotype was seen at least ten times. This chain uses TRBV28 with TRBJ1-1, with D perhaps matching TRBD1 (6 bases). The germline gives CDR1 MDHEN, CDR2 SYDVKM. The CDR3 length is 16 residues. The germline V and J ends were trimmed by 2 bases and 7 bases, with 20 bases remaining between them. This CDR3 is CASSLGMHRERGEAFF. The CDR3 region has the DNA TGTGCCAGCAGTTTAGGTATGCACAGGGAGAGGGGTGAAGCTTTCTTT.

As to this clonotype: This likely came from a read error, as a far larger clone is one base away. The rearrangement links TRBV11-1 to TRBJ1-1; D is possibly TRBD1 (6 bases). The germline V gene encodes CDR1 SGHAT and CDR2 FQDESV (reference sequence). The CDR3 has 17 residues. The CDR3 bases are TGTGCCAGCAGCTTAGGGGGCGGGGGGCATAGGAACACTGAAGCTCTCTTT. Its protein is CASSLGGGGHRNTEALF.

This clonotype was counted ten times or more. The V call is TRBV27, the J call TRBJ2-7, with D perhaps matching TRBD1 (6 bases). The CDR3 extends over 14 amino acids. V lost 5 bases and J lost 0, with 11 bases in between. Germline CDR1 is MNHEY and CDR2 is SMNVEV (reference sequence). The CDR3 sequence: CASSPGQISYEQYF. CDR3 nucleotides: TGTGCCAGCAGTCCTGGACAGATCTCCTACGAGCAGTACTTC.

The genes are TRBV13 and TRBJ2-1; the match to TRBD2 covers 10 bases. Germline V gene sequence: CDR1 PRHDT, CDR2 FYEKMQ (reference sequence). The CDR3 has 16 residues. Trimming took 5 bases from V and 7 from J; bases not matched to a gene: 11. CDR3 coding DNA: TGTGCCAGCAGCCCGGCAGCGGGAGGGCCTGGGAATGAGCAGTTCTTC. It translates to CASSPAAGGPGNEQFF.

Many counts were recorded for this clonotype. This rearrangement joins TRBV20-1 to TRBJ1-1, with a weak D call TRBD1 (5 bases). This CDR3 has 12 amino acids. Germline V gene data show CDR1 as DFQATT and CDR2 as SNEGSKA (reference sequence). V was trimmed by 6 bases and J by 5 bases, leaving 13 bases between them. The CDR3 is CSAPVWGTEAFF. In nucleotides, the CDR3 is TGCAGTGCCCCGGTTTGGGGGACTGAAGCTTTCTTT.

J is TRBJ1-6 and V is TRBV28; perhaps TRBD1 as D (5 bases). The CDR3 loop spans 13 amino acids. V lost 7 bases and J 13 bases, leaving 17 bases between the germline ends. Germline assignment: CDR1 MDHEN and CDR2 SYDVKM. The CDR3 nucleotides are TGTGCCAGCAAGGACATTAGGGTGGCGCCCCTCCACTTT. This encodes CASKDIRVAPLHF.

This clonotype has more than one count but fewer than ten. The chain combines TRBV25-1 with TRBJ1-5; TRBD1 might be the D (6 bases). The germline CDR1 and CDR2 sequences are MGHDK and SYGVNS. Trimming removed 3 bases from V and 5 bases from J, with 20 bases in between. This CDR3 is 17 amino acids long. In DNA form, the CDR3 reads TGTGCCAGCAGTGATGGGAGGGAAGGGGGGCGGGATCAGCCCCAGCATTTT. Its protein product is CASSDGREGGRDQPQHF. Drawing the rest from reference TRBV25-1 and TRBJ1-5, the complete variable domain is EADIYQTPRYLVIGTGKKITLECSQTMGHDKMYWYQQDPGMELHLIHYSYGVNSTEKGDLSSESTVSRIRTEHFPLTLESARPSHTSQYLCASSDGREGGRDQPQHFGDGTRLSIL.

In the case of this clonotype: A much larger clone differs by one base, so this may be a read error. Likely a read error: the CDR3 ends without its conserved phenylalanine or tryptophan. The CDR3 here is CASSVGSNTEAFL. CDR3 in DNA: TGTGCCAGCAGCGTAGGTTCCAACACTGAAGCTTTCCTT. The chain combines TRBV9 with TRBJ1-1; D gene ambiguous. CDR1 SGDLS and CDR2 YYNGEE come from the germline V gene. The CDR3 covers 13 residues. Trimming pared 0 bases from V and 2 bases from J, leaving 5 bases between.

The chain couples TRBV13 to TRBJ2-2; D might be TRBD1 (7 bases). CDR1 PRHDT and CDR2 FYEKMQ come from the germline V gene (reference sequence). This CDR3 contains 16 residues. Trimming took 4 bases from V and 3 from J, leaving 15 bases between them. For the CDR3, the DNA is TGTGCCAGCAGCTCCGAGACAGGGAGGCACACCGGGGAGCTGTTTTTT. Translating it yields CASSSETGRHTGELFF.

This clonotype was recorded a few times. The genes are TRBV13 and TRBJ2-7; perhaps TRBD1 as D (5 bases). The CDR3 consists of 14 residues. The ends were cut back, 6 bases at V and 0 bases at J, with 12 bases in the middle. CDR1 PRHDT and CDR2 FYEKMQ come from the germline V gene (reference sequence). The CDR3 here is CASRVKGYSYEQYF. The CDR3 DNA is TGTGCCAGCAGAGTCAAGGGGTACTCCTACGAGCAGTACTTC.

This clonotype was recorded many times. The gene calls are TRBV12-3 or TRBV12-4 and TRBJ2-7; no clear D. This CDR3 spans 13 amino acids. V lost 2 bases and J 4 bases, leaving 9 bases between the germline ends. The CDR3 is CASSLNWGYEQYF. CDR3 bases: TGTGCCAGCAGTTTAAATTGGGGATACGAGCAGTACTTC.